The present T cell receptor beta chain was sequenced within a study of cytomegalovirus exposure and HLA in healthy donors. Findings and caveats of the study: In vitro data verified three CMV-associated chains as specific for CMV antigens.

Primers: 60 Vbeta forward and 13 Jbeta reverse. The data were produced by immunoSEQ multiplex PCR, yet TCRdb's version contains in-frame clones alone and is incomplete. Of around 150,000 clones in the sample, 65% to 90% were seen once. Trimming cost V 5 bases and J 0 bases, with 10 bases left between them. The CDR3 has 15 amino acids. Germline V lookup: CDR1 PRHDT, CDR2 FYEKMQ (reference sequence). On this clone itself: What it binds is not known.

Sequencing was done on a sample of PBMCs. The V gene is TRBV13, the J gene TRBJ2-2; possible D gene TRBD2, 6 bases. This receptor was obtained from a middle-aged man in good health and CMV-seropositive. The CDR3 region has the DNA TGTGCCAGCAGCATTAGCGGAGCGAACACCGGGGAGCTGTTTTTT. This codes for CASSISGANTGELFF.